Listed below are T cell receptor beta chains from one sample, sequenced in a study of cytomegalovirus exposure and HLA in healthy donors. Some clones are missing from TCRdb's copy, which holds only in-frame ones; the method was immunoSEQ multiplex PCR. The sample carries around 150,000 clones, 8.9% recorded once. Sequences were obtained from PBMCs. These receptors all come from a woman in her thirties or forties in good health and CMV-seropositive. Each CDR3 is given with its conserved first and last residue. Each record gives: V gene, D gene, J gene, clone size, CDR3 protein, CDR3 DNA. A D gene is named only where the DNA matches it firmly. Clone size is given for some rows only: seen once, a few or many times, or a class if the clone is expanded.

v_call: TRBV5-8; d_call: TRBD1; j_call: TRBJ2-3; clone_size: NA; cdr3_aa: CASSWGQGRTDTQYF; cdr3_nt: TGTGCCAGCAGCTGGGGACAGGGTAGGACAGATACGCAGTATTTT
v_call: TRBV27; d_call: NA; j_call: TRBJ1-5; clone_size: few; cdr3_aa: CASSLYYYQPQHF; cdr3_nt: TGTGCCAGCAGTTTATATTATTATCAGCCCCAGCATTTT
v_call: TRBV2; d_call: NA; j_call: TRBJ1-2; clone_size: few; cdr3_aa: CASSADGYTF; cdr3_nt: TGTGCCAGCAGTGCCGATGGCTACACCTTC
v_call: TRBV14; d_call: TRBD1; j_call: TRBJ1-5; clone_size: few; cdr3_aa: CASSAQGGQPQHF; cdr3_nt: TGTGCCAGCAGCGCACAGGGGGGACAGCCCCAGCATTTT
v_call: TRBV18; d_call: TRBD1; j_call: TRBJ1-3; clone_size: few; cdr3_aa: CASSPGQGVDTIYF; cdr3_nt: TGTGCCAGCTCGCCGGGACAGGGGGTAGACACCATATATTTT
v_call: TRBV7-9; d_call: NA; j_call: TRBJ2-2; clone_size: NA; cdr3_aa: CASSLGAGTGELFF; cdr3_nt: TGTGCCAGCAGCTTAGGGGCGGGCACCGGGGAGCTGTTTTTT
v_call: TRBV7-2; d_call: TRBD1; j_call: TRBJ1-2; clone_size: NA; cdr3_aa: CASSSDRAGNYGYTF; cdr3_nt: TGTGCCAGCAGCTCCGACAGGGCAGGGAACTATGGCTACACCTTC
v_call: TRBV5-4; d_call: NA; j_call: TRBJ1-3; clone_size: few; cdr3_aa: CASSSMGLRENTIYF; cdr3_nt: TGTGCCAGCAGCTCGATGGGACTAAGGGAAAACACCATATATTTT
v_call: TRBV7-8; d_call: TRBD2; j_call: TRBJ2-7; clone_size: few; cdr3_aa: CASSYPRLAAYEQYF; cdr3_nt: TGTGCCAGCAGCTACCCTAGACTAGCCGCCTACGAGCAGTACTTC
v_call: TRBV7-2; d_call: TRBD1; j_call: TRBJ1-6; clone_size: few; cdr3_aa: CASSLAPGQGDNSPLHF; cdr3_nt: TGTGCCAGCAGCTTAGCCCCGGGACAGGGCGATAATTCACCCCTCCACTTT
v_call: TRBV5-4; d_call: TRBD1; j_call: TRBJ1-2; clone_size: few; cdr3_aa: CASRIQGTVDGYTF; cdr3_nt: TGTGCCAGCAGGATACAGGGGACGGTGGATGGCTACACCTTC
v_call: TRBV6-5; d_call: TRBD1; j_call: TRBJ1-1; clone_size: few; cdr3_aa: CASRPTGVNTEAFF; cdr3_nt: TGTGCCAGCAGACCTACAGGGGTTAACACTGAAGCTTTCTTT
v_call: TRBV19; d_call: NA; j_call: TRBJ1-1; clone_size: NA; cdr3_aa: CASSITPGGVGTEAFF; cdr3_nt: TGTGCCAGTAGTATCACCCCGGGGGGGGTGGGCACTGAAGCTTTCTTT
v_call: TRBV5-1; d_call: NA; j_call: TRBJ2-7; clone_size: NA; cdr3_aa: CASSLDVLAEQYF; cdr3_nt: TGCGCCAGCAGCTTGGACGTCCTAGCAGAGCAGTACTTC
v_call: TRBV2; d_call: NA; j_call: TRBJ1-5; clone_size: few; cdr3_aa: CASKERGNQPQHF; cdr3_nt: TGTGCCAGCAAGGAGAGGGGCAATCAGCCCCAGCATTTT
v_call: TRBV11-2; d_call: NA; j_call: TRBJ1-1; clone_size: few; cdr3_aa: CASSLVTGEAFF; cdr3_nt: TGTGCCAGCAGCTTAGTTACAGGGGAAGCTTTCTTT
v_call: TRBV2; d_call: NA; j_call: TRBJ2-4; clone_size: NA; cdr3_aa: CASSEGGNIQYF; cdr3_nt: TGTGCCAGCAGTGAAGGAGGAAACATTCAGTACTTC
v_call: TRBV5-1; d_call: NA; j_call: TRBJ1-1; clone_size: NA; cdr3_aa: CASSRSFEESVLF; cdr3_nt: TGCGCCAGCAGCCGATCATTCGAGGAATCCGTTCTCTTT
v_call: TRBV27; d_call: NA; j_call: TRBJ1-1; clone_size: NA; cdr3_aa: CASSFDRNTEAFF; cdr3_nt: TGTGCCAGCAGTTTTGACAGGAACACTGAAGCTTTCTTT
v_call: TRBV5-8; d_call: NA; j_call: TRBJ1-4; clone_size: NA; cdr3_aa: CASSLITGVGSEKLFF; cdr3_nt: TGTGCCAGCAGCTTGATCACGGGGGTTGGTAGTGAAAAACTGTTTTTT
v_call: TRBV4-3; d_call: TRBD1; j_call: TRBJ1-2; clone_size: few; cdr3_aa: CASSQDAGGYGYTF; cdr3_nt: TGCGCCAGCAGCCAAGATGCAGGGGGATATGGCTACACCTTC
v_call: TRBV19; d_call: NA; j_call: TRBJ1-1; clone_size: NA; cdr3_aa: CASSINMNTEAFF; cdr3_nt: TGTGCCAGTAGTATTAACATGAACACTGAAGCTTTCTTT
v_call: TRBV5-6; d_call: TRBD2; j_call: TRBJ2-1; clone_size: few; cdr3_aa: CASSLLLAEHNEQFF; cdr3_nt: TGTGCCAGCAGCCTGCTACTAGCGGAACACAATGAGCAGTTCTTC
v_call: TRBV7-2; d_call: TRBD1; j_call: TRBJ1-3; clone_size: NA; cdr3_aa: CASSLRQGLGNTIYF; cdr3_nt: TGTGCCAGCAGCTTAAGACAGGGTCTCGGAAACACCATATATTTT
v_call: TRBV13; d_call: TRBD1; j_call: TRBJ2-5; clone_size: few; cdr3_aa: CASSSTDRGGQTQYF; cdr3_nt: TGTGCCAGCAGCTCAACCGACAGGGGCGGGCAGACCCAGTACTTC
v_call: TRBV7-9; d_call: TRBD2; j_call: TRBJ2-5; clone_size: NA; cdr3_aa: CASSLVVGLAETETQYF; cdr3_nt: TGTGCCAGCAGCTTAGTAGTCGGACTAGCGGAAACAGAGACCCAGTACTTC
v_call: TRBV10-3; d_call: NA; j_call: TRBJ2-2; clone_size: NA; cdr3_aa: CAIKVGGNTGELFF; cdr3_nt: TGTGCCATCAAAGTGGGAGGGAACACCGGGGAGCTGTTTTTT
v_call: TRBV5-6; d_call: NA; j_call: TRBJ2-7; clone_size: NA; cdr3_aa: CASSTRILYGEQYF; cdr3_nt: TGTGCCAGCAGCACCCGCATCTTATACGGCGAGCAGTACTTC
v_call: TRBV6-1; d_call: NA; j_call: TRBJ1-2; clone_size: NA; cdr3_aa: CASVEQGNYGYTF; cdr3_nt: TGTGCCAGCGTCGAACAGGGAAACTATGGCTACACCTTC
v_call: TRBV2; d_call: TRBD1; j_call: TRBJ2-7; clone_size: NA; cdr3_aa: CASSGTGSYEQYF; cdr3_nt: TGTGCCAGCAGTGGGACAGGGTCCTACGAGCAGTACTTC
v_call: TRBV7-9; d_call: TRBD1; j_call: TRBJ1-5; clone_size: few; cdr3_aa: CASSTGGANQPQHF; cdr3_nt: TGTGCCAGCAGTACAGGGGGCGCGAATCAGCCCCAGCATTTT
v_call: TRBV5-6; d_call: NA; j_call: TRBJ2-5; clone_size: many; cdr3_aa: CASSVTLEETQYF; cdr3_nt: TGTGCCAGCAGCGTGACACTGGAAGAGACCCAGTACTTC
v_call: TRBV2; d_call: TRBD1; j_call: TRBJ2-7; clone_size: NA; cdr3_aa: CASRERTGAVYEQYF; cdr3_nt: TGTGCCAGCAGGGAACGGACAGGGGCAGTCTACGAGCAGTACTTC
v_call: TRBV2; d_call: NA; j_call: TRBJ1-1; clone_size: few; cdr3_aa: CASSDRGILNTEAFF; cdr3_nt: TGTGCCAGCAGTGATCGGGGGATCTTGAACACTGAAGCTTTCTTT
v_call: TRBV4-1; d_call: NA; j_call: TRBJ1-1; clone_size: NA; cdr3_aa: CASSKGGTIDTEAFF; cdr3_nt: TGCGCCAGCAGTAAAGGGGGGACTATCGACACTGAAGCTTTCTTT
v_call: TRBV27; d_call: NA; j_call: TRBJ2-5; clone_size: NA; cdr3_aa: CASSLFTGRGETQYF; cdr3_nt: TGTGCCAGCAGTTTATTCACCGGGAGAGGGGAGACCCAGTACTTC
v_call: TRBV27; d_call: TRBD1; j_call: TRBJ2-2; clone_size: NA; cdr3_aa: CASSGSGTGGVGELFF; cdr3_nt: TGTGCCAGCAGTGGCTCCGGGACAGGGGGTGTCGGGGAGCTGTTTTTT
v_call: TRBV7-2; d_call: NA; j_call: TRBJ1-4; clone_size: few; cdr3_aa: CASSLSRASRSNEKLFF; cdr3_nt: TGTGCCAGCAGCTTATCCAGGGCTTCCCGTTCTAATGAAAAACTGTTTTTT
v_call: TRBV5-6; d_call: TRBD1; j_call: TRBJ1-6; clone_size: NA; cdr3_aa: CASSEETGAGVLNSPLHF; cdr3_nt: TGTGCCAGCAGCGAGGAGACAGGGGCAGGGGTTTTAAATTCACCCCTCCACTTT
v_call: TRBV5-1; d_call: NA; j_call: TRBJ2-7; clone_size: NA; cdr3_aa: CASGGGGDEQYF; cdr3_nt: TGCGCCAGCGGGGGTGGGGGCGACGAGCAGTACTTC
v_call: TRBV20-1; d_call: NA; j_call: TRBJ2-3; clone_size: few; cdr3_aa: CSASRTDTQYF; cdr3_nt: TGCAGTGCTAGCAGGACAGATACGCAGTATTTT
v_call: TRBV7-2; d_call: NA; j_call: TRBJ1-1; clone_size: few; cdr3_aa: CASSLGSVTEAFF; cdr3_nt: TGTGCCAGCAGCTTAGGGTCGGTCACTGAAGCTTTCTTT
v_call: TRBV6-6; d_call: NA; j_call: TRBJ1-5; clone_size: few; cdr3_aa: CASSYLLTEGNQPQHF; cdr3_nt: TGTGCCAGCAGTTACCTACTGACAGAAGGCAATCAGCCCCAGCATTTT
v_call: TRBV18; d_call: TRBD1; j_call: TRBJ2-6; clone_size: few; cdr3_aa: CASSPGQGTGANVLTF; cdr3_nt: TGTGCCAGCTCACCGGGACAGGGGACCGGGGCCAACGTCCTGACTTTC
v_call: TRBV7-2; d_call: NA; j_call: TRBJ1-5; clone_size: NA; cdr3_aa: CASSLGRGENQPQHF; cdr3_nt: TGTGCCAGCAGCTTAGGCAGGGGCGAAAATCAGCCCCAGCATTTT
v_call: TRBV10-3; d_call: TRBD2; j_call: TRBJ2-1; clone_size: few; cdr3_aa: CAIRASGGAGEQFF; cdr3_nt: TGTGCCATCAGGGCTAGCGGGGGGGCCGGGGAGCAGTTCTTC
v_call: TRBV10-1; d_call: NA; j_call: TRBJ1-2; clone_size: NA; cdr3_aa: CASSLDLYGYTF; cdr3_nt: TGCGCCAGCAGTCTGGACTTGTATGGCTACACCTTC
v_call: TRBV6-5; d_call: TRBD1; j_call: TRBJ2-7; clone_size: few; cdr3_aa: CASGIGDRGLYEQYF; cdr3_nt: TGTGCCAGCGGTATCGGAGACAGGGGGCTCTACGAGCAGTACTTC
v_call: TRBV7-9; d_call: NA; j_call: TRBJ1-2; clone_size: NA; cdr3_aa: CASSASSGAGYTF; cdr3_nt: TGTGCCAGCAGCGCGAGTTCAGGGGCTGGCTACACCTTC
v_call: TRBV27; d_call: TRBD1; j_call: TRBJ2-2; clone_size: few; cdr3_aa: CASNRQGEFSGTGELFF; cdr3_nt: TGTGCCAGCAACCGACAGGGGGAGTTCTCGGGCACCGGGGAGCTGTTTTTT
v_call: TRBV5-1; d_call: NA; j_call: TRBJ1-1; clone_size: NA; cdr3_aa: CASSLDGVRIMTGNTEAFF; cdr3_nt: TGCGCCAGCAGCTTGGACGGGGTAAGGATTATGACTGGGAACACTGAAGCTTTCTTT
v_call: TRBV15; d_call: NA; j_call: TRBJ1-4; clone_size: NA; cdr3_aa: CATDQVGREATNEKLFF; cdr3_nt: TGTGCCACCGATCAAGTCGGTCGTGAGGCAACTAATGAAAAACTGTTTTTT
v_call: TRBV9; d_call: TRBD2; j_call: TRBJ2-3; clone_size: few; cdr3_aa: CASSVAVSGTSDTQYF; cdr3_nt: TGTGCCAGCAGCGTAGCGGTTAGCGGGACCTCAGATACGCAGTATTTT
v_call: TRBV4-1; d_call: TRBD1; j_call: TRBJ1-6; clone_size: few; cdr3_aa: CASSPLLTGSSYNSPLHF; cdr3_nt: TGCGCCAGCAGCCCACTTTTGACAGGGAGCTCCTATAATTCACCCCTCCACTTT
v_call: TRBV18; d_call: NA; j_call: TRBJ1-6; clone_size: once; cdr3_aa: CASSPTDSDSPLHF; cdr3_nt: TGTGCCAGCTCACCCACCGACTCGGATTCACCCCTCCACTTT
v_call: TRBV5-4; d_call: NA; j_call: TRBJ1-6; clone_size: NA; cdr3_aa: CASSLPGTMSPLHF; cdr3_nt: TGTGCCAGCAGCTTGCCGGGGACAATGTCGCCCCTCCACTTT
v_call: TRBV15; d_call: NA; j_call: TRBJ1-2; clone_size: few; cdr3_aa: CATSSRPVTNYGYTF; cdr3_nt: TGTGCCACCAGTTCCCGTCCAGTGACTAACTATGGCTACACCTTC
v_call: TRBV7-8; d_call: NA; j_call: TRBJ1-6; clone_size: NA; cdr3_aa: CASSNLLRYSPLHF; cdr3_nt: TGTGCCAGCAGTAACCTGCTGAGGTATTCACCCCTCCACTTT